What follows is one T cell receptor beta chain and its context. Its target is unknown. The time point was: persistent/refractory GD, antithyroid drugs over 5 years with positive TRAb. PBMC RNA served as the TCR library source. The authors drew patients from an endocrinology department in Xi'an, China. This record comes from a study of regulatory T cells in long-lasting Graves disease. Study-wide context: It was over 5 years of antithyroid drugs, with positive TSH receptor antibodies, that meant persistent Graves' disease.

With iRepertoire HTBI primers and Arm-PCR of CDR3 regions, TCR beta libraries were built. TCRdb reanalysed the multiplex PCR reads using MiXCR and keeps one entry per CDR3 protein. Seen here are 400,000 or so distinct CDR3 sequences, about a fifth observed once, and the top ten hold around 20%. Broader study findings: Public clonotype sharing was higher in persistent than newly diagnosed patients. TRBV28, TRBJ1-2 and TRBJ2-5 were segments that persistent disease favored.

The V gene lost 7 bases and the J gene lost 5 bases, with 15 bases spanning the gap. Per germline, CDR1 MNHNS and CDR2 SASEGT. The CDR3 is 14 residues long. The specimen comprised peripheral blood mononuclear cells (PBMCs), sampled when the disease was refractory, from a patient treated with antithyroid drugs. The chain carries TRBV6-1 and TRBJ1-5; D remains ambiguous. The TCR comes from a female donor with Graves disease. CDR3 protein: CASTPRWADQPQHF. The CDR3 DNA is TGTGCCAGCACCCCACGTTGGGCGGATCAGCCCCAGCATTTT.